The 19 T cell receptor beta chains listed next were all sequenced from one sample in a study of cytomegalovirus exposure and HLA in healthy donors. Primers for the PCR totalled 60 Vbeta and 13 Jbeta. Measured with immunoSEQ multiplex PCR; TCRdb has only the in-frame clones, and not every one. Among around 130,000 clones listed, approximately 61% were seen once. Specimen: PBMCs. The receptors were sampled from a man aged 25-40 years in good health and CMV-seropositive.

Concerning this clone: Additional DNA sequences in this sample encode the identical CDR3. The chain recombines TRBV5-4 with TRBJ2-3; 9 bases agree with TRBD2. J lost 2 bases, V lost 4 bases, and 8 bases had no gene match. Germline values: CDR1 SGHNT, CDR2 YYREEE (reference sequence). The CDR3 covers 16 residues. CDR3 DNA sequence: TGTGCCAGCAGCCTCCGGACTAGCGTAACCACAGATACGCAGTATTTT. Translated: CASSLRTSVTTDTQYF.

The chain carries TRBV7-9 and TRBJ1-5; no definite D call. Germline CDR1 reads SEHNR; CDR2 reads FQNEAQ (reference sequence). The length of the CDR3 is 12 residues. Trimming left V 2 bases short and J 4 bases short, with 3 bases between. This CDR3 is CASSLINQPQHF. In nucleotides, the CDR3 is TGTGCCAGCAGCTTAATAAATCAGCCCCAGCATTTT.

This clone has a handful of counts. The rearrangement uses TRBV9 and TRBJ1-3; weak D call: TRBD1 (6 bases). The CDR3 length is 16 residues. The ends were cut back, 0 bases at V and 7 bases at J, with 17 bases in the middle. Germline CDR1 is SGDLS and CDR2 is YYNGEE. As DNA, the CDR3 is TGTGCCAGCAGCGTAGATCGGCAGGGGCTTGTGAACACCATATATTTT. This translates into CASSVDRQGLVNTIYF.

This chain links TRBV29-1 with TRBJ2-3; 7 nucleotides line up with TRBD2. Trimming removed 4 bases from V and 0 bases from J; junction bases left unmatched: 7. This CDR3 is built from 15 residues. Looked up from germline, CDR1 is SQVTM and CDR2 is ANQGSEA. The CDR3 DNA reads TGCAGCGTTGGGGGAGACGGGAGGAGCACAGATACGCAGTATTTT. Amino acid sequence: CSVGGDGRSTDTQYF.

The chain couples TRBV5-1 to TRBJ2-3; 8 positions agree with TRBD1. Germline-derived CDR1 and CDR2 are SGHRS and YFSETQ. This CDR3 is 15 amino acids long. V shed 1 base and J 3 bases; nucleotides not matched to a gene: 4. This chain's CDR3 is CASSLIGQGTDTQYF. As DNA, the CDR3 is TGCGCCAGCAGCTTGATCGGACAGGGAACAGATACGCAGTATTTT.

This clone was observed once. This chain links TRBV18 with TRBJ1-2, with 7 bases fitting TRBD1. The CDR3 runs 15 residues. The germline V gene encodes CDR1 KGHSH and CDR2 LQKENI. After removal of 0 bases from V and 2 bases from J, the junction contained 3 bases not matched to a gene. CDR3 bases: TGTGCCAGCTCACCACCGGGACAGAGAAACTATGGCTACACCTTC. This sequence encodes CASSPPGQRNYGYTF. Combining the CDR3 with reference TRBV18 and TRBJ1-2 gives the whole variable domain NAGVMQNPRHLVRRRGQEARLRCSPMKGHSHVYWYRQLPEEGLKFMVYLQKENIIDESGMPKERFSAEFPKEGPSILRIQQVVRGDSAAYFCASSPPGQRNYGYTFGSGTRLTVV.

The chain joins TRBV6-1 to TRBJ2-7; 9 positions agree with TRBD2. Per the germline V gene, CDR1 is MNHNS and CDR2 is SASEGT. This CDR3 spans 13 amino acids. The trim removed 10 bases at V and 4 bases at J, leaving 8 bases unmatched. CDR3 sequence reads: CAIAGGPPYEQYF. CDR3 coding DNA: TGTGCCATCGCGGGAGGGCCGCCTTACGAGCAGTACTTC.

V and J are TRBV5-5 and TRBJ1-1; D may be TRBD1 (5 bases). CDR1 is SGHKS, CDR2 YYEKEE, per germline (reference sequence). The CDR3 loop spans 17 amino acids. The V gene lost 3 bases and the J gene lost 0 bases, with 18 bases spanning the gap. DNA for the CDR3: TGTGCCAGCAGCTCAGGGACGGGGGTCATCATGAACACTGAAGCTTTCTTT. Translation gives CASSSGTGVIMNTEAFF.

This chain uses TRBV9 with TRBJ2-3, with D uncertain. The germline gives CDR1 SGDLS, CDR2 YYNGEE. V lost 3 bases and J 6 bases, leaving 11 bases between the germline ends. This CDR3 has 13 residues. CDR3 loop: CASSANQADTQYF. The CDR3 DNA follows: TGTGCCAGCAGCGCCAACCAGGCCGATACGCAGTATTTT.

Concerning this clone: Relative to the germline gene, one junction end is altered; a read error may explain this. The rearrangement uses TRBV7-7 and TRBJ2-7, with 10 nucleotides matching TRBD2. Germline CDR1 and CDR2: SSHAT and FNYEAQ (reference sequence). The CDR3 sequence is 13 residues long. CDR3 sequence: CASSIAGGNEQYF. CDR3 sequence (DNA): TGTGCTAGCAGCATAGCGGGGGGTAACGAGCAGTACTTC.

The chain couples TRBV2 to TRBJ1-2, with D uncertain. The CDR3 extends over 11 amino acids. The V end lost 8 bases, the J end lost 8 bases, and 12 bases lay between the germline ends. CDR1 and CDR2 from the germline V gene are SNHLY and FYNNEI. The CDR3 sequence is CASRRQAGYTF. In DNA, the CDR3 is TGTGCCAGCCGGAGGCAGGCCGGCTACACCTTC.

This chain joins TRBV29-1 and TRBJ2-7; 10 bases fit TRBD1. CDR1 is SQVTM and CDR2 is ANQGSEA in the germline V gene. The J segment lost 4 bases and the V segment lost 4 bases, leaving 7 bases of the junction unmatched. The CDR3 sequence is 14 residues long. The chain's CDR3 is CSVAPGQGRYEQYF. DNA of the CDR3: TGCAGCGTTGCACCGGGACAGGGGCGATACGAGCAGTACTTC.

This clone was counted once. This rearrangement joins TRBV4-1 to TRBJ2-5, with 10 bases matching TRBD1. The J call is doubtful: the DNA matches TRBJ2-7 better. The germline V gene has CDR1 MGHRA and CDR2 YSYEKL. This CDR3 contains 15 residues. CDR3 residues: CASSQRPGQGLEQYF. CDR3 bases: TGCGCCAGCAGCCAGCGACCGGGACAGGGGCTCGAGCAGTACTTC.

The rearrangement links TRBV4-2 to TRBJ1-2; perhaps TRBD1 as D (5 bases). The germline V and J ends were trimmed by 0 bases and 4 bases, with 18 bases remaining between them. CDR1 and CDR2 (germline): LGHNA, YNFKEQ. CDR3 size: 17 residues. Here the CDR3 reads CASSQEETAPGRYGYTF. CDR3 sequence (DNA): TGTGCCAGCAGCCAAGAGGAGACAGCCCCCGGCCGCTATGGCTACACCTTC.

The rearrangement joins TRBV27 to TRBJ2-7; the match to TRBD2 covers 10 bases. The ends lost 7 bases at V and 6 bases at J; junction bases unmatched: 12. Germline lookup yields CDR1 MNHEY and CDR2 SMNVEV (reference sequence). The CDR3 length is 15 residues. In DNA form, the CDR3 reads TGTGCCAGCACCCGTTCAGCGGGAGGGCCGAGCGAGCAGTACTTC. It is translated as CASTRSAGGPSEQYF.

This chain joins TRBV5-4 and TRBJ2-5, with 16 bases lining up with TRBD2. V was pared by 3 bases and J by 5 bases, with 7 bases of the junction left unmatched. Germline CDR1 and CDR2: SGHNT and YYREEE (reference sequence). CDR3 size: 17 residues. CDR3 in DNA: TGTGCCAGCAGCTCGGGACTAGCGGGAGGGCCGGATGAGACCCAGTACTTC. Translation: CASSSGLAGGPDETQYF.

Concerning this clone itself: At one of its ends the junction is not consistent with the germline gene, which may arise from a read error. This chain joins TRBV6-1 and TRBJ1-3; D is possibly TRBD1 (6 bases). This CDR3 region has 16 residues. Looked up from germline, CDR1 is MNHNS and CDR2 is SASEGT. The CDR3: CAGSVQGPSSGNTIYF. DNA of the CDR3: TGTGCCGGCAGTGTTCAGGGGCCGAGCTCTGGAAACACCATATATTTT.

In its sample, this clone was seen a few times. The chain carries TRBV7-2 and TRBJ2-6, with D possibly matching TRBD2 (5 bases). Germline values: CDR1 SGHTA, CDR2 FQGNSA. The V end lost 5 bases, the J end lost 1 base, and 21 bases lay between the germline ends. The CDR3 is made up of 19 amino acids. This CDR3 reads CASSVHFEGRTSGANVLTF. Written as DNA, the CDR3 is TGTGCCAGCAGCGTACACTTTGAGGGTCGGACGTCTGGGGCCAACGTCCTGACTTTC.

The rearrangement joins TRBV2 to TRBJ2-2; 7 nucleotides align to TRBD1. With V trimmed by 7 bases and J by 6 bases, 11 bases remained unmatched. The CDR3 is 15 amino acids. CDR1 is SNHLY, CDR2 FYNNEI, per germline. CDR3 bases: TGTGCCAGCAATCGCCGACAGGGTGGGGCCGGGGAGCTGTTTTTT. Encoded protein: CASNRRQGGAGELFF.